Sequencing of this TCR beta chain was carried out in a study of human T cells and chemical hapten exposure. Study overall: Donors were sensitized with 2% DPC on the upper inner arm. There were weekly diphenylcyclopropenone doses to the scalp for patients throughout the roughly 25-week study. Findings of the study overall: Every donor had alopecia, and their immune response may therefore differ from healthy people's.

This sample's time point: pre-sensitization, week 0. Described treatment: therapeutic diphenylcyclopropenone sensitization with weekly scalp DPC. In this sample, this clonotype turned up a few times. Its target is not known. The CDR3 is made up of 15 amino acids. V lost 7 bases, J lost 0 bases, and 13 bases lay in between. The V gene's germline CDR1 is MDHEN and CDR2 SYDVKM. Using its own MiXCR run on the RACE reads, TCRdb lists one record per CDR3 protein. The profile covers approximately 77,000 distinct CDR3 sequences, with 12% to 15% appearing a single time and about 4.9% taken by the ten largest. This receptor was identified in a woman aged 45-65 years with alopecia areata. Some clones in this sample may be carry-over from other donors' samples. The sample here was whole blood, taken in connection with sensitization to the hapten diphenylcyclopropenone (DPC). The chain uses TRBV28 and TRBJ2-1; D call uncertain. In DNA form, the CDR3 reads TGTGCCAGCACCTGGGGAAGTTTCTCCTACAATGAGCAGTTCTTC. Its protein is CASTWGSFSYNEQFF.